This T cell receptor (beta chain) was identified in a study of cytomegalovirus exposure and HLA in healthy donors. At the time of sampling, donors were nominally healthy, though unrecorded immune exposures were likely. Of note for this clone: Its specificity is not known.

Study observations and caveats: Prediction of most subjects' HLA-A and HLA-B alleles by TCR beta sequences was reportedly accurate. One variant, a missense change in DCLRE1C, was linked in a later analysis to TCR beta V- and J-gene trimming. Per a prior analysis, the majority of TCR beta V segments were productive roughly 90% or roughly 30% of the time.

With 10 bases removed from V and 0 bases from J, the gap between germline ends came to 10 bases. Per the germline V gene, CDR1 is ENHRY and CDR2 is SYGVKD. The CDR3 is 13 residues long. Amplification used 60 Vbeta primers and 13 Jbeta primers. Data came from immunoSEQ multiplex PCR; TCRdb stores just in-frame clones and leaves some out. Among around 92,000 clones listed, roughly 76% were seen once. This clonotype was obtained from a human donor in good health. The material sequenced was PBMCs. V is TRBV10-3 and J is TRBJ1-5, with D unresolved. CDR3 DNA sequence: TGTGCCACCAGCCCTAATAGCAATCAGCCCCAGCATTTT. Encoded protein: CATSPNSNQPQHF.